Below are 17 T cell receptor beta chains sequenced from a single sample in a study of post-analysis software for immune sequencing data. Study-wide findings and caveats: Five or six TRBV segments appeared more often in patients than in controls, and TRBV5-6, TRBV5-1 and TRBV20-1 were among these.

Unique molecular identifiers tagged the TCR beta cDNA libraries. TCRdb re-analysed the PCR reads in MiXCR, keeping a single row per CDR3 protein. The data contain hundreds of thousands of distinct CDR3 sequences, over 45% of them singletons. No antigen is known for these receptors. The specimen was blood. These receptors were collected from a girl aged 2 to 9 with multiple sclerosis.

This clonotype was found once. CDR3 amino acids: CASSEARLAGGPQETQYF. For the CDR3, the DNA is TGTGCCAGCAGTGAAGCCCGACTAGCGGGGGGACCTCAAGAGACCCAGTACTTC. V and J are TRBV6-1 and TRBJ2-5; TRBD2 aligns across 13 bases. CDR3 length: 18 residues. V gave up 0 bases and J gave up 2 bases; unmatched junction bases: 6. The germline V gene encodes CDR1 MNHNS and CDR2 SASEGT.

The chain joins TRBV20-1 to TRBJ2-1; TRBD2 agrees at 15 bases. CDR1 is DFQATT, CDR2 SNEGSKA, per germline (reference sequence). The trim removed 5 bases at V and 9 bases at J, leaving 11 bases unmatched. This CDR3 is built from 16 residues. DNA of the CDR3: TGCAGTGCTGGCCCCGGACTAGCGGGAGGGGCCGGTGAGCAGTTCTTC. Encoded protein: CSAGPGLAGGAGEQFF.

The rearrangement uses TRBV4-1 and TRBJ2-5; 9 nucleotides match TRBD1. Germline CDR1 is MGHRA and CDR2 is YSYEKL. The CDR3 length is 15 residues. The V segment lost 3 bases and the J segment 3 bases; nucleotides outside the gene matches: 5. The CDR3 protein is CASSQGDRDEETQYF. CDR3 sequence (DNA): TGCGCCAGCAGCCAGGGGGACAGGGACGAAGAGACCCAGTACTTC.

This clonotype has more than one count but fewer than ten. The chain joins TRBV7-6 to TRBJ2-7; no definite D call. Germline V gene sequence: CDR1 SGHVS, CDR2 FNYEAQ. Trimming pared 2 bases from V and 3 bases from J, leaving 11 bases between. This CDR3 contains 14 residues. The CDR3 region has the DNA TGTGCCAGCAGCTTAACCTGGGCCGTCTACGAGCAGTACTTC. This codes for CASSLTWAVYEQYF.

This clonotype was seen many times. The chain employs TRBV9 and TRBJ2-3, with 10 positions matching TRBD2. Germline V gene lookup returns CDR1 SGDLS and CDR2 YYNGEE. The CDR3 totals 16 residues. V was clipped by 0 bases and J by 3 bases; unmatched bases: 4. The CDR3 spells CASSVASGSGTDTQYF. The CDR3 DNA follows: TGTGCCAGCAGCGTAGCTAGCGGGAGTGGTACAGATACGCAGTATTTT. Full variable domain (missing parts from reference TRBV9 and TRBJ2-3): DSGVTQTPKHLITATGQRVTLRCSPRSGDLSVYWYQQSLDQGLQFLIQYYNGEERAKGNILERFSAQQFPDLHSELNLSSLELGDSALYFCASSVASGSGTDTQYFGPGTRLTVL.

The V gene is TRBV9, the J gene TRBJ2-3; D uncertain. The V and J ends lost 2 bases and 2 bases respectively, with 6 bases between them. CDR3 size: 13 residues. CDR1 and CDR2 (germline): SGDLS, YYNGEE. CDR3 protein: CASSVAATDTQYF. The DNA of the CDR3 is TGTGCCAGCAGCGTCGCCGCCACAGATACGCAGTATTTT.

The rearrangement links TRBV7-6 to TRBJ2-3, with TRBD2 matching 12 bases. The junction had 4 bases not matched to a gene; V was cut back by 6 bases and J by 3 bases. The CDR3 length is 15 residues. Per the germline V gene, CDR1 is SGHVS and CDR2 is FNYEAQ. CDR3: CASSRLAGVTDTQYF. CDR3 in DNA: TGTGCCAGCAGTCGACTAGCGGGGGTGACAGATACGCAGTATTTT.

This clonotype was observed a single time. The CDR3 loop reads CASSSLTGNYGYTF. Written as DNA, the CDR3 is TGCGCCAGCAGCTCCTTGACAGGGAACTATGGCTACACCTTC. The V call is TRBV5-1, the J call TRBJ1-2; 7 bases agree with TRBD1. V gave up 3 bases and J gave up 2 bases; unmatched junction bases: 4. Germline CDR1 reads SGHRS; CDR2 reads YFSETQ. This CDR3 has 14 residues.

This clonotype has more than one count but fewer than ten. The genes are TRBV5-5 and TRBJ2-7; 9 bases align to TRBD1. This CDR3 has 15 amino acids. With 4 bases clipped from V and 5 bases from J, the junction kept 10 bases outside the gene matches. Germline V gene lookup returns CDR1 SGHKS and CDR2 YYEKEE (reference sequence). Here the CDR3 reads CASSPHGTGNDEQYF. The CDR3 DNA reads TGTGCCAGCAGCCCACATGGGACAGGGAACGACGAGCAGTACTTC.

The chain combines TRBV7-2 with TRBJ2-3; 8 nucleotides align to TRBD2. The CDR3 spans 14 residues. V lost 1 base to trimming and J lost 14 bases; unmatched junction nucleotides: 11. Germline CDR1 SGHTA, CDR2 FQGNSA. The CDR3 is CASSLEGAGESLYF. CDR3 bases: TGTGCCAGCAGCTTAGAGGGAGCGGGAGAATCCCTGTATTTT.

This chain uses TRBV5-1 with TRBJ1-2; a possible D gene is TRBD1 (6 bases). This CDR3 region has 16 residues. CDR1 is SGHRS, CDR2 YFSETQ, per germline. V was clipped by 0 bases and J by 0 bases, with 12 bases between them. DNA of the CDR3: TGCGCCAGCAGCTTGGTGGGGGGCCTCACTAACTATGGCTACACCTTC. Translation gives CASSLVGGLTNYGYTF.

The chain employs TRBV5-1 and TRBJ2-7; 11 positions agree with TRBD1. The J call is in doubt because the DNA end fits TRBJ2-5 better. The CDR3 has 16 amino acids. Looked up from germline, CDR1 is SGHRS and CDR2 is YFSETQ. This CDR3 is CASSLGTGGLGETQYF. The CDR3 DNA follows: TGCGCCAGCAGCTTGGGGACAGGGGGCCTCGGGGAGACCCAGTACTTC.

V gene TRBV7-6 combines with J gene TRBJ2-7; 9 nucleotides match TRBD2. This CDR3 comprises 16 residues. With V trimmed by 2 bases and J by 2 bases, 7 bases remained unmatched. The germline V gene has CDR1 SGHVS and CDR2 FNYEAQ. CDR3 sequence (DNA): TGTGCCAGCAGCTTATATTCTAGCGGGGTAACCTACGAGCAGTACTTC. Its translation: CASSLYSSGVTYEQYF.

The chain carries TRBV10-3 and TRBJ2-5; 10 bases line up with TRBD2. V dropped 4 bases and J dropped 1; count of bases not matched to a gene: 9. The CDR3 covers 17 residues. The V gene's germline CDR1 is ENHRY and CDR2 SYGVKD. CDR3: CAISGGSASGGQETQYF. CDR3 sequence (DNA): TGTGCCATCAGTGGTGGTTCGGCTAGCGGGGGCCAAGAGACCCAGTACTTC.

In nucleotides, the CDR3 is TGTGCCAGCAGTGACCCAAAGTTCTACGAGCAGTACTTC. Encoded protein: CASSDPKFYEQYF. The chain has TRBV6-4 and TRBJ2-7, with D uncertain. Germline V gives CDR1 MRHNA, CDR2 SNTAGT. V was cut by 2 bases and J by 3 bases, with 8 bases left in between. The CDR3 is made up of 13 amino acids.

The CDR3 bases are TGTGCCAGCAGCGTAGCGTTAGCGGGATACAATGAGCAGTTCTTC. It specifies CASSVALAGYNEQFF. The chain uses TRBV9 and TRBJ2-1, with TRBD2 identical over 8 bases. The germline V gene encodes CDR1 SGDLS and CDR2 YYNGEE. There are 15 residues in the CDR3. The trim removed 0 bases at V and 4 bases at J, leaving 3 bases unmatched.

This chain uses TRBV7-6 with TRBJ2-7; D possibly corresponds to TRBD2 (5 bases). Germline assignment: CDR1 SGHVS and CDR2 FNYEAQ. The CDR3 has 15 residues. V was clipped by 0 bases and J by 4 bases, with 13 bases between them. CDR3 in DNA: TGTGCCAGCAGCTTAGCTGGTGGCGAGGGATACGAGCAGTACTTC. Protein: CASSLAGGEGYEQYF.